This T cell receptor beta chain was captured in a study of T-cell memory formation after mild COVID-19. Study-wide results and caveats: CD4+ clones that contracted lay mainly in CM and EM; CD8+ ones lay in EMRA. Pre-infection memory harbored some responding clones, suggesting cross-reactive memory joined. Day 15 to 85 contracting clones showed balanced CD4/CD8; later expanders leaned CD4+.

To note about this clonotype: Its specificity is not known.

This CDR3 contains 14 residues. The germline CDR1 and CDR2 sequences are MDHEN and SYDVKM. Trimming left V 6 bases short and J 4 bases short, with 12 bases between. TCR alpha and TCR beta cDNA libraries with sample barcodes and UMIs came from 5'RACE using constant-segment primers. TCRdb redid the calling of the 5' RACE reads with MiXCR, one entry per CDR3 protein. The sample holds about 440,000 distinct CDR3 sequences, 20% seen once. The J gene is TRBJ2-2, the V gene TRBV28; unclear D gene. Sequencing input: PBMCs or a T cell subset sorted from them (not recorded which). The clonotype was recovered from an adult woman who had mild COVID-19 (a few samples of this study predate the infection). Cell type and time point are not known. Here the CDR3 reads CASRTLSFTGELFF. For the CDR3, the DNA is TGTGCCAGCAGGACCTTAAGTTTCACCGGGGAGCTGTTTTTT. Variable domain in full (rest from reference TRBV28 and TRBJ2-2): DVKVTQSSRYLVKRTGEKVFLECVQDMDHENMFWYRQDPGLGLRLIYFSYDVKMKEKGDIPEGYSVSREKKERFSLILESASTNQTSMYLCASRTLSFTGELFFGEGSRLTVL.